The following is a TCR beta chain sequence with its context. The authors' processing: The authors estimated nucleated cell counts from reference gene primer amplification. The table came from immunoSEQ multiplex PCR; TCRdb's copy has only in-frame clones and leaves some out. The V and J calls and the clone size are those of that table, but D and trimming were determined from the DNA. The sample carries approximately 75,000 clones, 65% to 90% recorded once. CDR1 and CDR2 from the germline V gene are ENHRY and SYGVKD. V lost 5 bases and J lost 0; bases outside the gene matches: 11. The CDR3 runs to 20 residues. This sample was taken from a study of blood T cell repertoires in COVID-19. Study details: Acute and convalescent COVID-19 samples came from the United States, Italy and Spain. PBMCs, B-cell-depleted T cells, or T cells provided the cDNA or gDNA that made up the material.

Seattle enrolled patients during active infection and tracked them longitudinally. Material for sequencing was peripheral blood. V gene TRBV10-3 combines with J gene TRBJ1-6; 12 bases are a match to TRBD1. The clonotype originates from a man older than 75 with COVID-19, enrolled during active disease. The chain's CDR3 is CAISPRGQGAFSSYNSPLHF. In DNA, the CDR3 is TGTGCCATCAGTCCCCGGGGACAGGGGGCCTTCAGCTCCTATAATTCACCCCTCCACTTT.